This TCR beta chain was captured by sequencing in a study of CD8 T cells in Susac syndrome. From blood CD8+ and CD4+ T cells, the TCR beta chain was sequenced. When the RNA was reverse transcribed, random hexamers were used with an input of roughly 0.5 to 1 ug. Amplification of TCR beta CDR3 used immunoSEQ multiplex PCR across 54 Vbeta and 13 Jbeta. TCRdb analysed the immunoSEQ multiplex PCR reads with MiXCR anew, one entry per CDR3 protein. Of about 250,000 distinct CDR3 sequences in the sample, about 94% were seen once. Source material: CD4+ T cells from PBMCs. This TCR was sampled from a human donor with multiple sclerosis.

The CDR3 region is CASSSTRGKTDTQYF. The CDR3, as DNA: TGTGCCAGCAGCTCCACCCGGGGGAAGACAGATACGCAGTATTTT. J is TRBJ2-3 and V is TRBV7-9, with D perhaps TRBD2 (6 bases). V dropped 4 bases and J dropped 3 bases, with 14 bases sitting between them. Germline loops: CDR1 SEHNR, CDR2 FQNEAQ (reference sequence). This CDR3 region has 15 residues.